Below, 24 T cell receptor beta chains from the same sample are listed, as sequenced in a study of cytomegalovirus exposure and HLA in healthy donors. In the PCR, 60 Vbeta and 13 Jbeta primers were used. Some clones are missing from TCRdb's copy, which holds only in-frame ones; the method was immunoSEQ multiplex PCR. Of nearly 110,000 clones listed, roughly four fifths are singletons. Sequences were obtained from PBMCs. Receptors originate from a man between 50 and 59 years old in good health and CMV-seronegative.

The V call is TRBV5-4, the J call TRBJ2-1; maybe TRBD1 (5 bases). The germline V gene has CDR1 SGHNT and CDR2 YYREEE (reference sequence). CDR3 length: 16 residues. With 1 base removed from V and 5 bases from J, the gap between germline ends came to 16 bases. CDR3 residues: CASSLLWGPSNNEQFF. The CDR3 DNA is TGTGCCAGCAGCTTGCTCTGGGGCCCCTCAAACAATGAGCAGTTCTTC.

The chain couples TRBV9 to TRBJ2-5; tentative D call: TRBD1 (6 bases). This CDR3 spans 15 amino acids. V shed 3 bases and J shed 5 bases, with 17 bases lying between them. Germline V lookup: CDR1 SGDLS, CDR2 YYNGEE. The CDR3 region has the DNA TGTGCCAGCAGCGCCCCGCCTGGGGGCGGGGAGACCCAGTACTTC. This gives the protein CASSAPPGGGETQYF.

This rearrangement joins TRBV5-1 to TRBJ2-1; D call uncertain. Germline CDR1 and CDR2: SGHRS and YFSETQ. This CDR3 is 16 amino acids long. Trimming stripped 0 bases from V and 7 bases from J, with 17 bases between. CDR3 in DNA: TGCGCCAGCAGCTTGGGGGCCACATCCGTTAAAAATGAGCAGTTCTTC. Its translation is CASSLGATSVKNEQFF.

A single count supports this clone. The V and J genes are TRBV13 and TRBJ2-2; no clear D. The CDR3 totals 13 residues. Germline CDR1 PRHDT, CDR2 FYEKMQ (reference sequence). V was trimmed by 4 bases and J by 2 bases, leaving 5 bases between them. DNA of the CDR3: TGTGCCAGCAGCTCCATTAACACCGGGGAGCTGTTTTTT. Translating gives CASSSINTGELFF. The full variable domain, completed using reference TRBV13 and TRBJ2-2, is AAGVIQSPRHLIKEKRETATLKCYPIPRHDTVYWYQQGPGQDPQFLISFYEKMQSDKGSIPDRFSAQQFSDYHSELNMSSLELGDSALYFCASSSINTGELFFGEGSRLTVL.

The CDR3 reads CASSLRGLREKLFF. The DNA of the CDR3 is TGTGCCAGCAGCTTGAGGGGGCTGAGGGAAAAACTGTTTTTT. V is TRBV5-6 and J is TRBJ1-4; TRBD1 matches 7 bases. CDR3 size: 14 residues. The germline V gene encodes CDR1 SGHDT and CDR2 YYEEEE. J was trimmed by 8 bases and V by 1 base; bases with no gene match: 5.

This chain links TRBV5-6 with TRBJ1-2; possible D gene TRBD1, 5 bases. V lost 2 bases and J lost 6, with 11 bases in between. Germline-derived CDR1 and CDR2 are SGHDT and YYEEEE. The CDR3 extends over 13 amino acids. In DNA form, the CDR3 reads TGTGCCAGCAGCTTACCAGGGTGGGATGGCTACACCTTC. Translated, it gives CASSLPGWDGYTF.

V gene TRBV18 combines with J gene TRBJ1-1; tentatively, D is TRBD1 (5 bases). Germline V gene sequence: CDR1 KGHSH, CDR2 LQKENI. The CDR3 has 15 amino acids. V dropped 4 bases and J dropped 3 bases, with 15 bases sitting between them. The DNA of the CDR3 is TGTGCCAGCTCACTCAGGAATCGGGGGGACACTGAAGCTTTCTTT. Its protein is CASSLRNRGDTEAFF.

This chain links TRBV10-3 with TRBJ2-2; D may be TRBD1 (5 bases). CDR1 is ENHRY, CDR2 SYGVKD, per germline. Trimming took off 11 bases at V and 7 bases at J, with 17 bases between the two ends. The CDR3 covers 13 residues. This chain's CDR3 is CASEPQGDGELFF. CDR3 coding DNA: TGTGCCTCGGAGCCGCAGGGCGACGGGGAGCTGTTTTTT.

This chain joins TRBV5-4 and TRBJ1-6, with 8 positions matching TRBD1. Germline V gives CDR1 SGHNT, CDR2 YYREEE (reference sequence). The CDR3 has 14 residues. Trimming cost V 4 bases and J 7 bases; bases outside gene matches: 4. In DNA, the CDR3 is TGTGCCAGCAGCCCGGACAGGGAAAATTCACCCCTCCACTTT. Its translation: CASSPDRENSPLHF.

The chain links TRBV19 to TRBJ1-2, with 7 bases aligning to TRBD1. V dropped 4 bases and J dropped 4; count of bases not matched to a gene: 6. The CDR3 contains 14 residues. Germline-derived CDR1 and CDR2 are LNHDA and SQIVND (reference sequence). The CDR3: CASSSRQGLYGYTF. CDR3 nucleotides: TGTGCCAGTAGTAGTCGACAGGGCCTCTATGGCTACACCTTC. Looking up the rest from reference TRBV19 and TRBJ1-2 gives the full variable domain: DGGITQSPKYLFRKEGQNVTLSCEQNLNHDAMYWYRQDPGQGLRLIYYSQIVNDFQKGDIAEGYSVSREKKESFPLTVTSAQKNPTAFYLCASSSRQGLYGYTFGSGTRLTVV.

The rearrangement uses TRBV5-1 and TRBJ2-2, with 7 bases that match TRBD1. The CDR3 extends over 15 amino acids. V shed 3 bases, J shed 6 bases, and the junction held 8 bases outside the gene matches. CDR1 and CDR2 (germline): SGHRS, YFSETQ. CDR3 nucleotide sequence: TGCGCCAGCAGCTCTCTAGCAGGGGGACCCGGGGAGCTGTTTTTT. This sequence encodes CASSSLAGGPGELFF.

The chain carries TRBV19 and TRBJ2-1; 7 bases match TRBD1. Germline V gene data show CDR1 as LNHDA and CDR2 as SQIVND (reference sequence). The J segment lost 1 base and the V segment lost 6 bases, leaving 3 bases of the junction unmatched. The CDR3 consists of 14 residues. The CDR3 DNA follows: TGTGCCAGTAGATCAGGGGGATCCTACAATGAGCAGTTCTTC. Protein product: CASRSGGSYNEQFF. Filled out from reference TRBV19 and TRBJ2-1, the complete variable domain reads DGGITQSPKYLFRKEGQNVTLSCEQNLNHDAMYWYRQDPGQGLRLIYYSQIVNDFQKGDIAEGYSVSREKKESFPLTVTSAQKNPTAFYLCASRSGGSYNEQFFGPGTRLTVL.

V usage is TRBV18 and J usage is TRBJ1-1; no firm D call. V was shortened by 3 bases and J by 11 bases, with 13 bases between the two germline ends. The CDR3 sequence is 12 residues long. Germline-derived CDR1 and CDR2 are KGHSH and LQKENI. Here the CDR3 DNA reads TGTGCCAGCTCACCTCGGGCGGGTCCTGCTTTCTTT. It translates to CASSPRAGPAFF.

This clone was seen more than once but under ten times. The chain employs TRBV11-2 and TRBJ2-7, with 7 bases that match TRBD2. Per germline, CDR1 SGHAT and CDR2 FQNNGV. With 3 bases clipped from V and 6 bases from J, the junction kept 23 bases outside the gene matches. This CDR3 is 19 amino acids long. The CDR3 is CASSLNVLATRKAYSEQYV. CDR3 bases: TGTGCCAGCAGCTTGAATGTACTAGCGACTAGGAAGGCCTACTCCGAGCAGTACGTC.

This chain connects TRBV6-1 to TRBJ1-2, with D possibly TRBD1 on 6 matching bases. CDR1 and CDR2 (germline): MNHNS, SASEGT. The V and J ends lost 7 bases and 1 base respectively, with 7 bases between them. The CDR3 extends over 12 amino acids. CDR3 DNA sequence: TGTGCCAGCACGGACAGTAACTATGGCTACACCTTC. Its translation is CASTDSNYGYTF.

DNA of the CDR3: TGTGCCAGCGGGAGCGATGTACAGGAGACCCAGTACTTC. Translating it yields CASGSDVQETQYF. V is TRBV7-2 and J is TRBJ2-5, with D maybe TRBD2 (5 bases). Trimming cost V 8 bases and J 5 bases, with 15 bases left between them. The CDR3 extends over 13 amino acids. Germline CDR1 is SGHTA and CDR2 is FQGNSA. The entire variable domain, with the rest obtained from reference TRBV7-2 and TRBJ2-5, is as follows: GAGVSQSPSNKVTEKGKDVELRCDPISGHTALYWYRQSLGQGLEFLIYFQGNSAPDKSGLPSDRFSAERTGGSVSTLTIQRTQQEDSAVYLCASGSDVQETQYFGPGTRLLVL.

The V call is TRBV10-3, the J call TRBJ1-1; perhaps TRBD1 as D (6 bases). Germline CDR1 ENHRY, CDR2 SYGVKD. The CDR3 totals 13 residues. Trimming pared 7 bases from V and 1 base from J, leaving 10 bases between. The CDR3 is CAITLGGNTEAFF. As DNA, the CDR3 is TGTGCCATCACCCTAGGGGGGAACACTGAAGCTTTCTTT.

CDR3 nucleotide sequence: TGTGCCATCATGCGGGACTCCCGCACAGATACGCAGTATTTT. It translates to CAIMRDSRTDTQYF. The gene calls are TRBV10-3 and TRBJ2-3, with D tentatively TRBD2 (6 bases). The V end was cut by 7 bases, the J end by 1 base, with 12 bases between. The CDR3 consists of 14 residues. Germline assignment: CDR1 ENHRY and CDR2 SYGVKD.

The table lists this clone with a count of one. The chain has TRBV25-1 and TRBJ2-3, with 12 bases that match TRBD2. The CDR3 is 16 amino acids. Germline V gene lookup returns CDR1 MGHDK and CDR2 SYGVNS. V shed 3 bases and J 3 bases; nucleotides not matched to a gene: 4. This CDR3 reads CASSETTSGGTDTQYF. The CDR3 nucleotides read TGTGCCAGCAGTGAGACGACTAGCGGGGGAACAGATACGCAGTATTTT.

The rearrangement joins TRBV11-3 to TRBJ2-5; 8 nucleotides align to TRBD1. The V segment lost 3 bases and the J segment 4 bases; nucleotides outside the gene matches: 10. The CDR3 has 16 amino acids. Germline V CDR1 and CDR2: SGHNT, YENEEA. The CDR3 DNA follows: TGTGCCAGCAGCTTGGGGTCGACAGGGGATATAGAGACCCAGTACTTC. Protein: CASSLGSTGDIETQYF.

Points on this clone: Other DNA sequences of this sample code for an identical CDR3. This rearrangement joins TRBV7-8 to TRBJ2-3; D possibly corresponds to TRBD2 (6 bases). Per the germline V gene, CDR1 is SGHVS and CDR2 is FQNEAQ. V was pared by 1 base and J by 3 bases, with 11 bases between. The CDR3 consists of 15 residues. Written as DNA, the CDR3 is TGTGCCAGCAGCTTAGGGTGGGGAGGAACAGATACGCAGTATTTT. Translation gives CASSLGWGGTDTQYF.

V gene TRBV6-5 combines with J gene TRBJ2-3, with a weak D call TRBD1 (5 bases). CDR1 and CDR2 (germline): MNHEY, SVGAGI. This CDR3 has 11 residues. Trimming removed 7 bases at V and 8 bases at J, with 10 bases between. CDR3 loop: CASILQGTQYF. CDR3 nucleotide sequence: TGTGCCAGCATCCTCCAGGGTACGCAGTATTTT.

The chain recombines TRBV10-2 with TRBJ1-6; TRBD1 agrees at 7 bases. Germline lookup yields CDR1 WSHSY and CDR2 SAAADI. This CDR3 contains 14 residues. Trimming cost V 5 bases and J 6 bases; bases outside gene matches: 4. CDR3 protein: CASSLGQSNSPLHF. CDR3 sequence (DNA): TGCGCCAGCAGTCTGGGACAGAGTAATTCACCCCTCCACTTT.

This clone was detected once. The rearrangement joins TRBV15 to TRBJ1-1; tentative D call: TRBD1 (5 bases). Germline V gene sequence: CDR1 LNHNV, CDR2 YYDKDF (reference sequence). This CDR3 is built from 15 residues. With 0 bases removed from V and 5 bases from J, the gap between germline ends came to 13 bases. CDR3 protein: CATSRDFRGWTEAFF. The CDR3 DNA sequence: TGTGCCACCAGCAGAGATTTTAGGGGATGGACTGAAGCTTTCTTT.